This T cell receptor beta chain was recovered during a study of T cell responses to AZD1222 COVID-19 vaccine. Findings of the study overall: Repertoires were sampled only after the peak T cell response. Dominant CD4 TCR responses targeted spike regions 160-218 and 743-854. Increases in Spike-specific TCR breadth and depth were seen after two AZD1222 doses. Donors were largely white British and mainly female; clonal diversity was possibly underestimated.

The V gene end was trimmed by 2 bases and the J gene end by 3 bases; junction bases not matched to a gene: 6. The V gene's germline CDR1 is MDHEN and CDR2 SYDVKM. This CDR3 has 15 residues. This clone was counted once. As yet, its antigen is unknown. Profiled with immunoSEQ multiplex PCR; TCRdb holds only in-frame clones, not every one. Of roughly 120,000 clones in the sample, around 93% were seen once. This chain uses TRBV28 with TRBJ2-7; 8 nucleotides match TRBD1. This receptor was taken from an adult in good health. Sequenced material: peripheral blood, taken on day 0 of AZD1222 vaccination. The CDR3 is CASSLESTGDYEQYF. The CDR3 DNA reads TGTGCCAGCAGTTTAGAGTCGACAGGGGACTACGAGCAGTACTTC.